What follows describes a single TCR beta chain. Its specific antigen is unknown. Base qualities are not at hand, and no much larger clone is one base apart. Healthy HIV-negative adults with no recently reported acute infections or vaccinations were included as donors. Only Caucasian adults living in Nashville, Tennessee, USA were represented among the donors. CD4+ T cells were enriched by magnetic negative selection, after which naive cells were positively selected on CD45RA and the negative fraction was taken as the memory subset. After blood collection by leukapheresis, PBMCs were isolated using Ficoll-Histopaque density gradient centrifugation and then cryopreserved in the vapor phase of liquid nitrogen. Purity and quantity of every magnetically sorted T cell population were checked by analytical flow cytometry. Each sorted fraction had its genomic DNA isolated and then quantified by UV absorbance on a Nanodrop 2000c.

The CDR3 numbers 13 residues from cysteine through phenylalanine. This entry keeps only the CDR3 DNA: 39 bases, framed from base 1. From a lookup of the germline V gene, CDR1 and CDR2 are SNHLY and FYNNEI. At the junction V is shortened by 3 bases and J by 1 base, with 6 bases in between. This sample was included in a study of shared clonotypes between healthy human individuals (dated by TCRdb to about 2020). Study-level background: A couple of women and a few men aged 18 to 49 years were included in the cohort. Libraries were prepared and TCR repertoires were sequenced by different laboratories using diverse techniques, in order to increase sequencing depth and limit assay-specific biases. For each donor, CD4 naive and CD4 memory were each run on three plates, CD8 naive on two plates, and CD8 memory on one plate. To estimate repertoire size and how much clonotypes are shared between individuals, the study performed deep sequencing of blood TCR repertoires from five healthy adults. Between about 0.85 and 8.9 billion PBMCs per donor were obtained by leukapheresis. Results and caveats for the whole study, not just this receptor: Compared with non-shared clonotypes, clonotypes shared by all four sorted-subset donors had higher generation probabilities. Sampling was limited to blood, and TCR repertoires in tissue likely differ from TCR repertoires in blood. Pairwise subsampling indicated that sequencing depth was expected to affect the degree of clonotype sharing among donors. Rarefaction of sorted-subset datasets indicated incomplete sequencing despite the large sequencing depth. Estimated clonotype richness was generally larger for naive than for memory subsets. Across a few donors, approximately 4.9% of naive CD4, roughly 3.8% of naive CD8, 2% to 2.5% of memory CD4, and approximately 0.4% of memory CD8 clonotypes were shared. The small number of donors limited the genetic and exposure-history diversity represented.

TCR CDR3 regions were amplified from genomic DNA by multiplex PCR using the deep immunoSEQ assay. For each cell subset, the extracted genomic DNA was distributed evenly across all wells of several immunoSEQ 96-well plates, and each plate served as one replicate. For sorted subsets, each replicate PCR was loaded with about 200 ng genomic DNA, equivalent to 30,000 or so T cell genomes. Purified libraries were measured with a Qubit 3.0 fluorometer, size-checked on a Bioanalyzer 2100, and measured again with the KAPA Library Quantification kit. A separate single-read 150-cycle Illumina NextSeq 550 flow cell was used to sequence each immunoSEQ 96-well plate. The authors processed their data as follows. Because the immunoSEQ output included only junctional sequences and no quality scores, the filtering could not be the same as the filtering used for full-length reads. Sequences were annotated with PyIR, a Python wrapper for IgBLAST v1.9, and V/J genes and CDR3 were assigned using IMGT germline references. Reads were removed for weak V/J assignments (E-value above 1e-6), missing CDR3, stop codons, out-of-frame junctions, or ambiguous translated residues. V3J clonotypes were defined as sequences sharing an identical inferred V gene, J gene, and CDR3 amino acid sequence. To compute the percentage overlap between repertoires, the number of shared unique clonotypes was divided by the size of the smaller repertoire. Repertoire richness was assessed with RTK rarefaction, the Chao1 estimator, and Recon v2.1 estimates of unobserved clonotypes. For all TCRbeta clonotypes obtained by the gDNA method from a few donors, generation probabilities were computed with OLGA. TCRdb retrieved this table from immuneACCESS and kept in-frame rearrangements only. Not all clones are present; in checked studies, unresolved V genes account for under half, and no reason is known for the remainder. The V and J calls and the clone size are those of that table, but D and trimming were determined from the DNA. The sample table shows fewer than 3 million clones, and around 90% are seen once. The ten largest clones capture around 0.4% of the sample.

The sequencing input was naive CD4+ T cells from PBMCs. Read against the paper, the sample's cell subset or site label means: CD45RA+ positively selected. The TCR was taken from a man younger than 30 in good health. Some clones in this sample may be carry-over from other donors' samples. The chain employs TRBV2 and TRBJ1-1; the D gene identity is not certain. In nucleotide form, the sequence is TGTGCCAGCAGTGAGGAAACGAACACTGAAGCTTTCTTT. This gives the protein CASSEETNTEAFF.